The TCR beta chain under discussion was sequenced for a study of blood T cell repertoires in COVID-19. The overall study: Specimens from acute and convalescent COVID-19 originated in the United States, Italy and Spain. PBMCs, B-cell-depleted T cells, or T cells provided the cDNA or gDNA that made up the material.

The germline CDR1 and CDR2 sequences are SGDLS and YYNGEE. The V end lost 1 base, the J end lost 2 bases, and 18 bases lay between the germline ends. The CDR3 consists of 18 residues. In the authors' workflow: For nucleated cells, counts were estimated from reference gene primer amplification. Clones were read by immunoSEQ multiplex PCR, and TCRdb kept only the in-frame ones, dropping some. V and J calls and clone size come straight from that table; D and trimming were deduced from the DNA. The sample yields about 170,000 clones, approximately 80% seen once. This TCR came from a woman of 80 years or more with active or convalescent COVID-19. The sample consisted of peripheral blood. The V and J genes are TRBV9 and TRBJ2-2, with TRBD2 as a possible D gene (6 bases). CDR3 protein: CASSVTPSGQANTGELFF. CDR3 DNA: TGTGCCAGCAGCGTAACCCCGAGCGGGCAAGCTAACACCGGGGAGCTGTTTTTT.